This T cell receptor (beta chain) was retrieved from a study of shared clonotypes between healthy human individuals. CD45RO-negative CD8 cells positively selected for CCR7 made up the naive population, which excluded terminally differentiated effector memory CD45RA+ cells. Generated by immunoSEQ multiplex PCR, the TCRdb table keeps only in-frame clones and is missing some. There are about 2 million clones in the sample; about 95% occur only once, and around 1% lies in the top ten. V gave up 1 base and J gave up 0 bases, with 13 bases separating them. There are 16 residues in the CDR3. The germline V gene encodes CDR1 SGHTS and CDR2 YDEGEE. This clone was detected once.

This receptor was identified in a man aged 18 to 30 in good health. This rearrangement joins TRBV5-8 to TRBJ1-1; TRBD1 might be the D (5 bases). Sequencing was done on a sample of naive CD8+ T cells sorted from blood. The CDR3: CASSLRRTLMNTEAFF. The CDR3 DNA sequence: TGTGCCAGCAGCTTGAGGAGGACACTTATGAACACTGAAGCTTTCTTT.